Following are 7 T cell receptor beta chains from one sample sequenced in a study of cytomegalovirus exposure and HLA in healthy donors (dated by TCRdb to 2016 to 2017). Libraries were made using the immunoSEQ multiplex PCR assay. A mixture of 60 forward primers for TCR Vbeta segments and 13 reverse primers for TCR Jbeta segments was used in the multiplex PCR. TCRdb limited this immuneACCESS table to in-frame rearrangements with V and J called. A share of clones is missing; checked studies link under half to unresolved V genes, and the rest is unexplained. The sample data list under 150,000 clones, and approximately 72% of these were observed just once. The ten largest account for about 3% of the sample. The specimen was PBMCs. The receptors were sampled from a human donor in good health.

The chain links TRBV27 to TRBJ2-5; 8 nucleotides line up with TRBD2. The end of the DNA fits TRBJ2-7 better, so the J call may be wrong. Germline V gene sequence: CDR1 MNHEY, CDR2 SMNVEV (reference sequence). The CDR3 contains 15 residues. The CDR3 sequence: CASSWLAGISYEQYF. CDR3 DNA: TGTGCCAGCAGCTGGCTAGCGGGTATTTCCTACGAGCAGTACTTC.

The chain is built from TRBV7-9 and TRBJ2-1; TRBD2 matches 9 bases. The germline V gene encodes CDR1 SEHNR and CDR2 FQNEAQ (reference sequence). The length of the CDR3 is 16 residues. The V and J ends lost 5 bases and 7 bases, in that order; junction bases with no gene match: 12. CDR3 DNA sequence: TGTGCCAGCAGCCCCCCCCGCGGGAGGGCCTCGAATGAGCAGTTCTTC. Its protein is CASSPPRGRASNEQFF.

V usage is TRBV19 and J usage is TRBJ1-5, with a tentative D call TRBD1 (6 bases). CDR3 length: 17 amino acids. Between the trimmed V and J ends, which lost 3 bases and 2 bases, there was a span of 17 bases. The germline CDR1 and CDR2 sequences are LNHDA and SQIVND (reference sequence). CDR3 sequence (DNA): TGTGCCAGTAGTATGGGGGCAGGGCCAGGGGGCAATCAGCCCCAGCATTTT. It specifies CASSMGAGPGGNQPQHF.

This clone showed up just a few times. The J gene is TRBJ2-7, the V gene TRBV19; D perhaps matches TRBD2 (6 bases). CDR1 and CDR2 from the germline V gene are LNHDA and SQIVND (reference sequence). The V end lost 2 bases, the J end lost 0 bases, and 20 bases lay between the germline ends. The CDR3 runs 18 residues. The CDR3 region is CASSIPHQGGLSSYEQYF. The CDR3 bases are TGTGCCAGTAGTATACCCCACCAGGGAGGCCTCAGCTCCTACGAGCAGTACTTC.

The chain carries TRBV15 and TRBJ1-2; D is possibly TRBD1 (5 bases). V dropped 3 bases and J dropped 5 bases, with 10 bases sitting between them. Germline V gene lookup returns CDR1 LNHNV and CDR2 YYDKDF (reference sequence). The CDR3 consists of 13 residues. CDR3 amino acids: CATSRGGGYGYTF. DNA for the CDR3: TGTGCCACCAGCAGGGGGGGTGGTTATGGCTACACCTTC.

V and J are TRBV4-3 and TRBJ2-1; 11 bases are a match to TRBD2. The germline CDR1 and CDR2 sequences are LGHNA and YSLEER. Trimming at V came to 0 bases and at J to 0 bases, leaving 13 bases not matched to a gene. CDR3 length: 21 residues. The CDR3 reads CASSQEMVLAGGYSSYNEQFF. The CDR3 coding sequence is TGCGCCAGCAGCCAAGAGATGGTCCTAGCGGGGGGCTACAGCTCCTACAATGAGCAGTTCTTC.

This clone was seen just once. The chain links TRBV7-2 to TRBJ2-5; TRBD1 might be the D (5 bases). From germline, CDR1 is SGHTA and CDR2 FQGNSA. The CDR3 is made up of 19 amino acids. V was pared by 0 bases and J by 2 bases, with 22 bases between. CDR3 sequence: CASSLAVGIGRVSQETQYF. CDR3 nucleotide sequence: TGTGCCAGCAGCTTAGCAGTAGGTATAGGCAGGGTATCACAAGAGACCCAGTACTTC.